This T cell receptor (beta chain) was recovered during a study of blood T cell repertoires in COVID-19. The wider study: Sites in the United States, Italy and Spain provided acute and convalescent COVID-19 samples. The cDNA or gDNA used as material had been derived from T cells, B-cell-depleted T cells, or PBMCs.

V lost 4 bases and J lost 0; bases outside the gene matches: 10. Germline-derived CDR1 and CDR2 are LGHDT and YNNKEL (reference sequence). The CDR3 is 18 residues long. Original methodology: From reference gene primer amplification, estimates of nucleated cell counts were derived. The table came from immunoSEQ multiplex PCR; TCRdb's copy has only in-frame clones and leaves some out. V, J and clone size are taken as reported in that table, and D and trimming were inferred from the DNA itself. The sample consists of 140,000 to 150,000 clones, almost 90% of them appearing once. V is TRBV3-1 (or the pseudogene TRBV3-2) and J is TRBJ2-7; TRBD1 aligns across 12 bases. The source material was peripheral blood. This receptor was identified in a human donor in a cohort sampled during active COVID-19. CDR3 nucleotide sequence: TGTGCCAGCAGCCCTTACGGGACAGGGGGCAAAAGCTCCTACGAGCAGTACTTC. Translated: CASSPYGTGGKSSYEQYF.